This TCR beta chain was recovered during a study of PD-L1 blockade in urothelial cancer. Here immunoSEQ multiplex PCR was the method, and the copy in TCRdb shows in-frame clones only, minus some. This table has 100,000 or so clones, about 85% appearing once. Germline V gene lookup returns CDR1 KGHSH and CDR2 LQKENI. The V and J ends lost 1 base and 1 base respectively, with 12 bases between them. There are 16 residues in the CDR3. The J gene is TRBJ2-3, the V gene TRBV18; TRBD2 is a possible D gene (6 bases). Sequencing used PBMCs, obtained around atezolizumab (anti-PD-L1) treatment. This clonotype was obtained from a man aged 50-59 years with urothelial cancer. The DNA for the CDR3 is TGTGCCAGCTCACCACTAGGGGACTTTCGCACAGATACGCAGTATTTT. Translated: CASSPLGDFRTDTQYF.